The rows below give T cell receptor beta chains drawn from one sample of a study of blood T cells in healthy people across ages. TCRdb reprocessed the 5' RACE reads with MiXCR, giving one entry per CDR3 protein. The table has over 600,000 distinct CDR3 sequences, under 25% seen once. Sequenced material: blood. These receptors all stem from a man aged 65-85 years in good health. Both conserved end residues are part of each CDR3. Fields, in order: V gene, clone size, J gene, D gene, CDR3 protein, CDR3 DNA. D genes are given only for firm matches. Clone size is stated in some rows and not others, as once, few, many or a class when expanded.

v_gene: TRBV9; abundance: few; j_gene: TRBJ2-3; d_gene: TRBD1; CDR3aa: CASSTMGQGQTDTQYF; CDR3nt: TGTGCCAGCAGCACCATGGGACAGGGGCAGACAGATACGCAGTATTTT
v_gene: TRBV10-3; abundance: .; j_gene: TRBJ2-6; d_gene: TRBD1; CDR3aa: CAISGETGPRSGANVLTF; CDR3nt: TGTGCCATCAGTGGCGAGACAGGGCCCCGCTCTGGGGCCAACGTCCTGACTTTC
v_gene: TRBV9; abundance: few; j_gene: TRBJ2-7; d_gene: .; CDR3aa: CASSVAASKTYEQYF; CDR3nt: TGTGCCAGCAGCGTAGCGGCTAGCAAGACCTACGAGCAGTACTTC
v_gene: TRBV13; abundance: .; j_gene: TRBJ2-6; d_gene: .; CDR3aa: CASSAPTGISGANVLTF; CDR3nt: TGTGCCAGCAGCGCCCCAACAGGGATTTCTGGGGCCAACGTCCTGACTTTC
v_gene: TRBV7-2; abundance: .; j_gene: TRBJ2-7; d_gene: TRBD2; CDR3aa: CASSPKRGLAGGYEQYF; CDR3nt: TGTGCCAGCAGCCCAAAAAGGGGACTAGCGGGAGGATACGAGCAGTACTTC
v_gene: TRBV20-1; abundance: .; j_gene: TRBJ1-1; d_gene: .; CDR3aa: CSARPAVNTEAFF; CDR3nt: TGCAGTGCTAGACCCGCGGTCAACACTGAAGCTTTCTTT
v_gene: TRBV9; abundance: .; j_gene: TRBJ2-1; d_gene: TRBD2; CDR3aa: CASSVEPGTSVYNEQFF; CDR3nt: TGTGCCAGCAGCGTAGAGCCAGGGACTAGCGTATACAATGAGCAGTTCTTC
v_gene: TRBV4-1; abundance: few; j_gene: TRBJ2-1; d_gene: .; CDR3aa: CASSQVATYNEQFF; CDR3nt: TGCGCCAGCAGCCAAGTAGCGACCTACAATGAGCAGTTCTTC
v_gene: TRBV12-3/TRBV12-4; abundance: .; j_gene: TRBJ1-5; d_gene: .; CDR3aa: CASRWGNQPQHF; CDR3nt: TGTGCCAGCAGATGGGGAAATCAGCCCCAGCATTTT
v_gene: TRBV28; abundance: .; j_gene: TRBJ2-1; d_gene: TRBD2; CDR3aa: CASSRSSRGDNEQFF; CDR3nt: TGTGCCAGCAGTCGGTCAAGTCGGGGGGACAATGAGCAGTTCTTC
v_gene: TRBV27; abundance: few; j_gene: TRBJ2-5; d_gene: TRBD2; CDR3aa: CASSLKITGLAANNEQCF; CDR3nt: TGTGCCAGCAGTTTGAAGATAACCGGACTAGCGGCTAACAATGAGCAGTGCTTC
v_gene: TRBV3-1; abundance: .; j_gene: TRBJ2-2; d_gene: TRBD1; CDR3aa: CASSQDRVTGELFF; CDR3nt: TGTGCCAGCAGCCAGGACAGGGTTACCGGGGAGCTGTTTTTT
v_gene: TRBV4-2; abundance: .; j_gene: TRBJ1-4; d_gene: .; CDR3aa: CASSLTNEKPFF; CDR3nt: TGTGCCAGCAGCCTGACTAATGAAAAACCGTTTTTT
v_gene: TRBV10-3; abundance: few; j_gene: TRBJ2-4; d_gene: TRBD2; CDR3aa: CAISEGGRARNIQYF; CDR3nt: TGTGCCATCAGTGAAGGCGGGAGGGCCCGGAACATTCAGTACTTC
v_gene: TRBV12-5; abundance: .; j_gene: TRBJ2-1; d_gene: .; CDR3aa: CASVLDSLGEQFF; CDR3nt: TGTGCTAGTGTTTTGGACTCGCTCGGAGAGCAGTTCTTC
v_gene: TRBV7-3; abundance: few; j_gene: TRBJ2-7; d_gene: TRBD2; CDR3aa: CASSPGGARNGQYF; CDR3nt: TGTGCCAGCAGCCCCGGGGGGGCCAGAAACGGGCAGTACTTC
v_gene: TRBV5-4; abundance: .; j_gene: TRBJ2-5; d_gene: TRBD2; CDR3aa: CASSLALASGQETQYF; CDR3nt: TGTGCCAGCAGCTTGGCCTTGGCTAGCGGGCAAGAGACCCAGTACTTC
v_gene: TRBV4-1; abundance: .; j_gene: TRBJ2-3; d_gene: TRBD2; CDR3aa: CASSPPMAGVTDTQYF; CDR3nt: TGCGCCAGCAGCCCCCCGATGGCGGGAGTCACAGATACGCAGTATTTT
v_gene: TRBV29-1; abundance: few; j_gene: TRBJ2-5; d_gene: TRBD2; CDR3aa: CSVERGGVETQYF; CDR3nt: TGCAGCGTTGAACGGGGGGGAGTGGAGACCCAGTACTTC
v_gene: TRBV5-1; abundance: .; j_gene: TRBJ2-7; d_gene: TRBD1; CDR3aa: CASSIRTGGYEQYF; CDR3nt: TGCGCCAGCAGCATAAGGACAGGGGGCTACGAGCAGTACTTC
v_gene: TRBV2; abundance: .; j_gene: TRBJ1-6; d_gene: .; CDR3aa: CASSAGGGSYNSPLHF; CDR3nt: TGTGCCAGCAGTGCGGGAGGAGGCTCCTATAATTCACCCCTCCACTTT
v_gene: TRBV5-6; abundance: .; j_gene: TRBJ1-1; d_gene: TRBD1; CDR3aa: CASNDREMNTEAFF; CDR3nt: TGTGCCAGCAACGACAGGGAAATGAACACTGAAGCTTTCTTT
v_gene: TRBV3-1; abundance: few; j_gene: TRBJ2-5; d_gene: .; CDR3aa: CASSQDFSGRIGF; CDR3nt: TGTGCCAGCAGCCAAGATTTTAGCGGTCGAATCGGTTTC
v_gene: TRBV28; abundance: .; j_gene: TRBJ2-5; d_gene: TRBD1; CDR3aa: CASQKDRGRFQETQYF; CDR3nt: TGTGCCAGCCAAAAGGACAGGGGGCGCTTTCAAGAGACCCAGTACTTC
v_gene: TRBV9; abundance: few; j_gene: TRBJ2-2; d_gene: TRBD2; CDR3aa: CASSTLRATTGTSGRRNGELFF; CDR3nt: TGTGCCAGCAGCACCCTTCGCGCGACGACCGGGACTAGCGGGAGGAGAAACGGGGAGCTGTTTTTT
v_gene: TRBV28; abundance: few; j_gene: TRBJ2-1; d_gene: TRBD2; CDR3aa: CASISAGTSGRNEQFF; CDR3nt: TGTGCCAGCATATCCGCCGGGACTAGCGGGAGAAATGAGCAGTTCTTC
v_gene: TRBV6-5; abundance: few; j_gene: TRBJ2-7; d_gene: TRBD2; CDR3aa: CASSSSNRGGSYEQYF; CDR3nt: TGTGCCAGCAGTTCCTCCAATCGGGGGGGCTCCTACGAGCAGTACTTC
v_gene: TRBV4-3; abundance: many; j_gene: TRBJ2-1; d_gene: TRBD2; CDR3aa: CASSQDRTSGYNEQFF; CDR3nt: TGCGCCAGCAGCCAAGATCGGACTAGCGGTTACAATGAGCAGTTCTTC
v_gene: TRBV7-2; abundance: few; j_gene: TRBJ2-1; d_gene: TRBD2; CDR3aa: CASSLSAGAKTNEQFF; CDR3nt: TGTGCCAGCAGCTTATCTGCGGGAGCAAAGACAAATGAGCAGTTCTTC
v_gene: TRBV6-5; abundance: .; j_gene: TRBJ2-7; d_gene: .; CDR3aa: CASGAGRRFYEQYF; CDR3nt: TGTGCCAGCGGCGCCGGGCGGAGATTCTACGAGCAGTACTTC
v_gene: TRBV19; abundance: few; j_gene: TRBJ2-2; d_gene: TRBD2; CDR3aa: CASSTTSGRTGELFF; CDR3nt: TGTGCCAGTAGTACGACTAGCGGGAGGACCGGGGAGCTGTTTTTT
v_gene: TRBV5-1; abundance: .; j_gene: TRBJ2-1; d_gene: TRBD1; CDR3aa: CASSLGGQGSPIEQFF; CDR3nt: TGCGCCAGCAGCTTGGGGGGACAGGGTTCCCCTATTGAGCAGTTCTTC
v_gene: TRBV2; abundance: many; j_gene: TRBJ2-7; d_gene: TRBD1; CDR3aa: CASTGQRNEQYF; CDR3nt: TGTGCCAGCACGGGACAGAGGAACGAGCAGTACTTC
v_gene: TRBV4-1; abundance: few; j_gene: TRBJ1-4; d_gene: .; CDR3aa: CASSQDLRRNATNEKLFF; CDR3nt: TGCGCCAGCAGCCAAGATCTGAGGAGGAACGCAACTAATGAAAAACTGTTTTTT
v_gene: TRBV29-1; abundance: .; j_gene: TRBJ2-7; d_gene: TRBD1; CDR3aa: CSVADRGAYEQYF; CDR3nt: TGCAGCGTCGCGGACAGGGGTGCCTACGAGCAGTACTTC
v_gene: TRBV7-8; abundance: few; j_gene: TRBJ1-1; d_gene: TRBD1; CDR3aa: CASSLVMRKGQGNTEAFF; CDR3nt: TGTGCCAGCAGCTTAGTAATGAGGAAGGGACAGGGGAACACTGAAGCTTTCTTT
v_gene: TRBV3-1; abundance: few; j_gene: TRBJ2-3; d_gene: .; CDR3aa: CASSKRGTDTQYF; CDR3nt: TGTGCCAGCAGCAAAAGGGGGACAGATACGCAGTATTTT
v_gene: TRBV7-9; abundance: .; j_gene: TRBJ1-6; d_gene: TRBD1; CDR3aa: CASSLNLDRGGSPLHF; CDR3nt: TGTGCCAGCAGCTTAAATCTGGACAGGGGTGGTTCACCCCTCCACTTT
v_gene: TRBV5-1; abundance: .; j_gene: TRBJ2-5; d_gene: TRBD2; CDR3aa: CASSLDAGVQETQYF; CDR3nt: TGCGCCAGCAGCTTGGATGCGGGAGTCCAAGAGACCCAGTACTTC
v_gene: TRBV27; abundance: few; j_gene: TRBJ1-1; d_gene: .; CDR3aa: CASSLSPGGAFTEAFF; CDR3nt: TGTGCCAGCAGTTTATCGCCAGGTGGCGCTTTCACTGAAGCTTTCTTT
v_gene: TRBV25-1; abundance: few; j_gene: TRBJ2-7; d_gene: TRBD1; CDR3aa: CASSDPGQPHEQYF; CDR3nt: TGTGCCAGCAGTGATCCGGGACAGCCACACGAGCAGTACTTC
v_gene: TRBV20-1; abundance: .; j_gene: TRBJ2-5; d_gene: TRBD1; CDR3aa: CSARDRQGDSQETQYF; CDR3nt: TGCAGTGCTAGAGATCGACAGGGGGATAGTCAGGAGACCCAGTACTTC
v_gene: TRBV6-2/TRBV6-3; abundance: .; j_gene: TRBJ2-6; d_gene: TRBD1; CDR3aa: CASSYDRGIGANVLTF; CDR3nt: TGTGCCAGCAGTTACGACAGGGGCATTGGGGCCAACGTCCTGACTTTC
v_gene: TRBV18; abundance: .; j_gene: TRBJ2-7; d_gene: .; CDR3aa: CASSPTQQVSYEQYF; CDR3nt: TGTGCCAGCTCACCAACCCAACAGGTATCCTACGAGCAGTACTTC
v_gene: TRBV15; abundance: .; j_gene: TRBJ2-5; d_gene: .; CDR3aa: CATSRDITGNNQETQYF; CDR3nt: TGTGCCACCAGCAGAGATATAACAGGGAACAACCAAGAGACCCAGTACTTC
v_gene: TRBV27; abundance: few; j_gene: TRBJ1-1; d_gene: TRBD1; CDR3aa: CASSWGTASTEAFF; CDR3nt: TGTGCCAGCAGTTGGGGGACAGCCAGCACTGAAGCTTTCTTT
v_gene: TRBV7-9; abundance: few; j_gene: TRBJ2-5; d_gene: .; CDR3aa: CASSLGSGGAQETQYF; CDR3nt: TGTGCCAGCAGCCTAGGATCAGGAGGGGCTCAAGAGACCCAGTACTTC
v_gene: TRBV6-5; abundance: few; j_gene: TRBJ1-1; d_gene: .; CDR3aa: CASSYSSGGPTEAFF; CDR3nt: TGTGCCAGCAGTTACTCGAGTGGGGGTCCAACTGAAGCTTTCTTT
v_gene: TRBV29-1; abundance: few; j_gene: TRBJ1-1; d_gene: TRBD1; CDR3aa: CSVRTGGGPEAFF; CDR3nt: TGCAGCGTTCGAACAGGGGGCGGACCTGAAGCTTTCTTT
v_gene: TRBV10-3; abundance: .; j_gene: TRBJ2-7; d_gene: TRBD1; CDR3aa: CAISEQGANEQYF; CDR3nt: TGTGCCATCAGTGAGCAGGGGGCCAACGAGCAGTACTTC